The 11 T cell receptor beta chains given below trace back to one sample, sequenced in a study of blood T cells in healthy people across ages (dated by TCRdb to 2013 to 2016). Library generation was performed with 5' RACE. For sequencing, an Illumina HiSeq 2500 was employed. A second roughly 6 to 12 cycle PCR used a sample-barcoded 5' primer and a J-beta primer mix. In TCRdb, the public reads were trimmed at Q25 with fastp and aligned with MiXCR, with productive beta chains retained. When rows share a CDR3 protein, they turn into one entry using the most common DNA and genes. This sample comprises 800,000 to 950,000 distinct CDR3 sequences, about 29% of them detected only once. Clones ranked in the top ten supply approximately 10% of the sample. This sample also appeared in a second study, on T cells of mothers and their children.

The source material was blood. These receptors came from a woman in her forties in good health.

The rearrangement joins TRBV20-1 to TRBJ1-1, with D unclear. This CDR3 is 13 amino acids long. Germline V lookup: CDR1 DFQATT, CDR2 SNEGSKA (reference sequence). V dropped 3 bases and J dropped 3 bases, with 11 bases sitting between them. CDR3 DNA sequence: TGCAGTGCTAGTAAGGGCGCGGACACTGAAGCTTTCTTT. It translates to CSASKGADTEAFF.

A few counts support this clonotype. The chain joins TRBV9 to TRBJ2-7; no clear D. Germline V gives CDR1 SGDLS, CDR2 YYNGEE. The CDR3 extends over 12 amino acids. V lost 3 bases and J 9 bases, leaving 13 bases between the germline ends. CDR3 region: CASSAAGSRQYF. The CDR3 bases are TGTGCCAGCAGCGCCGCAGGCTCCCGGCAGTACTTC. Supplemented by reference TRBV9 and TRBJ2-7, the full variable domain reads DSGVTQTPKHLITATGQRVTLRCSPRSGDLSVYWYQQSLDQGLQFLIQYYNGEERAKGNILERFSAQQFPDLHSELNLSSLELGDSALYFCASSAAGSRQYFGPGTRLTVT.

This clonotype was found a few times. The rearrangement joins TRBV24-1 to TRBJ2-3; either TRBD1 or TRBD2 may supply D (5 bases each). There are 13 residues in the CDR3. The V gene lost 4 bases and the J gene lost 4 bases, with 8 bases spanning the gap. Germline CDR1 and CDR2: KGHDR and SFDVKD. The CDR3 nucleotides read TGTGCCACCAGTGACGGGACCTCAGATACGCAGTATTTT. Translating it yields CATSDGTSDTQYF.

This clonotype appeared a few times. Possible read error: a much larger clone is one base away. The rearrangement uses TRBV6-2 or TRBV6-3 and TRBJ1-2; D is undetermined. The germline V gene has CDR1 MNHEY and CDR2 SVGEGT. This CDR3 region has 16 residues. The V gene lost 3 bases and the J gene lost 5 bases, with 19 bases spanning the gap. The CDR3 is CASSYQPGRMWYGYTF. The CDR3 DNA reads TGTGCCAGCAGTTATCAACCGGGCCGTATGTGGTATGGCTACACCTTC.

This clonotype came up a few times. The chain joins TRBV6-5 to TRBJ2-4; D gene uncertain. Trimming pared 5 bases from V and 13 bases from J, leaving 24 bases between. Germline CDR1 reads MNHEY; CDR2 reads SVGAGI. There are 15 residues in the CDR3. The CDR3 reads CASSPWMTPINEQYF. For the CDR3, the DNA is TGTGCCAGCAGTCCCTGGATGACCCCTATTAATGAGCAGTACTTC.

In its sample, this clonotype was seen a few times. The rearrangement uses TRBV12-3 or TRBV12-4 and TRBJ1-1, with D possibly TRBD1 on 6 matching bases. V lost 7 bases and J 3 bases, leaving 15 bases between the germline ends. The CDR3 is 14 amino acids. The CDR3 is CASIPGYRDTEAFF. The DNA for the CDR3 is TGTGCCAGCATACCAGGGTACAGGGACACTGAAGCTTTCTTT.

J is TRBJ2-3 and V is TRBV5-1; TRBD2 agrees at 11 bases. The CDR3 runs 16 residues. J gave up 2 bases and V 2 bases, and 4 bases lay outside the gene matches. Germline V gene lookup returns CDR1 SGHRS and CDR2 YFSETQ. CDR3 DNA: TGCGCCAGCAGCTTATCACTAGCGGGGGCCACAGATACGCAGTATTTT. It codes for CASSLSLAGATDTQYF.

This sequence joins TRBV7-2 and TRBJ1-5; TRBD1 might be the D (5 bases). The CDR3 contains 14 residues. Deletions cut 4 bases from V and 0 bases from J, with 7 bases between. Per the germline V gene, CDR1 is SGHTA and CDR2 is FQGNSA. DNA for the CDR3: TGTGCCAGCAGCTACAGGAGTAGCAATCAGCCCCAGCATTTT. Its protein is CASSYRSSNQPQHF.

This sequence joins TRBV20-1 and TRBJ1-2; maybe TRBD1 (6 bases). Between the trimmed V and J ends, which lost 3 bases and 5 bases, there was a span of 13 bases. The CDR3 covers 13 residues. Germline V gene data show CDR1 as DFQATT and CDR2 as SNEGSKA (reference sequence). The CDR3 nucleotides are TGCAGTGCTAGTCAGGGGCTTCTATATGGCTACACCTTC. This translates into CSASQGLLYGYTF.

The V and J genes are TRBV20-1 and TRBJ1-1, with D maybe TRBD1 (6 bases). Between the trimmed V and J ends, which lost 3 bases and 11 bases, there was a span of 13 bases. The germline gives CDR1 DFQATT, CDR2 SNEGSKA (reference sequence). This CDR3 is built from 11 residues. The CDR3 DNA reads as TGCAGTGCTAGTGAGGGGGGGAGCGCTTTCTTT. Amino acids: CSASEGGSAFF.

This clonotype was recorded a few times. This rearrangement joins TRBV7-9 to TRBJ2-1; 9 nucleotides align to TRBD2. The V segment lost 6 bases and the J segment 4 bases; nucleotides outside the gene matches: 7. The length of the CDR3 is 15 residues. Germline loops: CDR1 SEHNR, CDR2 FQNEAQ (reference sequence). The CDR3, as DNA: TGTGCCAGCAGTGGCGGGGGGGCAGCTTACAATGAGCAGTTCTTC. Its translation is CASSGGGAAYNEQFF.